This T cell receptor beta chain was observed in a study of early T cells in non-severe SARS-CoV-2 infection. Attachment of unique molecular identifiers to individual cDNA molecules was performed. TCRdb re-called the 5' RACE reads with MiXCR, one entry per CDR3 protein. The sample holds 75,000 to 90,000 distinct CDR3 sequences, about 15% seen once. Between the trimmed V and J ends, which lost 6 bases and 4 bases, there was a span of 9 bases. Germline V lookup: CDR1 DFQATT, CDR2 SNEGSKA (reference sequence). The length of the CDR3 is 11 residues. Study findings and constraints: Private and CD4 specificities were missed by VDJdb matching, skewed to anti-spike CD8.

This clonotype was found many times. Its antigen is unidentified. The sequenced sample consisted of whole blood. The J gene is TRBJ1-2, the V gene TRBV20-1; D unclear. The sequence derives from an adult who was a healthcare worker with PCR-confirmed SARS-CoV-2 infection or an uninfected control (not recorded which). The CDR3 nucleotides are TGCAGTGCCCCGAGGCCCTATGGCTACACCTTC. Its protein is CSAPRPYGYTF.